This TCR beta chain was recorded in a study of neoadjuvant anti-PD-1 for oral cavity cancer. Across the whole study: Patients without progression received a fourth nivolumab dose around day 43, then surgical resection on days 50-56.

Whole-study results and caveats: Treg/Th17 ratio rose with pretreatment blood and fell with post-treatment tumor TCRbeta clonality.

Using immunoSEQ multiplex PCR, the repertoire was profiled, and TCRdb retains in-frame clones only, with some absent. The sample has 55,000 to 80,000 clones, around 83% seen once. CDR1 is SGHTS, CDR2 YDEGEE, per germline. V lost 1 base, J lost 3 bases, and 13 bases lay in between. The CDR3 has 15 residues. Concerning this clone: What it recognizes is unknown.

The source is a person aged 35-80 years with oral cavity squamous cell carcinoma. The V call is TRBV5-8, the J call TRBJ1-2, with D perhaps matching TRBD1 (5 bases). The material sequenced was PBMCs, taken before nivolumab (anti-PD-1) treatment. The CDR3 bases are TGTGCCAGCAGCTTGATTTGGGACCGTGACTATGGCTACACCTTC. It codes for CASSLIWDRDYGYTF.